Below, 16 T cell receptor beta chains from the same sample are listed, as sequenced in a study of Ad26.COV2.S vaccination and SARS-CoV-2 variants. Stated treatment: around 19 received Ad26.COV2.S at low or high dose, single or two shots; five or six received placebo; per-sample allocation not given. After the first vaccine or placebo injection, samples were drawn on day 63. Libraries were prepared by immunoSEQ multiplex PCR; TCRdb keeps only in-frame clonotypes and omits some of them. The sample shows about 680,000 clones, 70% to 90% of them seen only once. This specimen was peripheral blood, taken in a trial of Ad26.COV2.S vaccine versus placebo. These receptors originate from a person aged 18 to 59 who received the Ad26.COV2.S COVID-19 vaccine or a placebo.

The gene calls are TRBV7-9 and TRBJ1-4, with D tentatively TRBD1 (5 bases). The CDR3 spans 13 residues. The germline gives CDR1 SEHNR, CDR2 FQNEAQ (reference sequence). V was pared by 8 bases and J by 7 bases, with 14 bases between. Here the CDR3 reads CASRGSSGEKLFF. The DNA for the CDR3 is TGTGCCAGCCGGGGGAGCTCTGGTGAAAAACTGTTTTTT. The variable domain in full, with the rest retrieved from reference TRBV7-9 and TRBJ1-4, is DTGVSQNPRHKITKRGQNVTFRCDPISEHNRLYWYRQTLGQGPEFLTYFQNEAQLEKSRLLSDRFSAERPKGSFSTLEIQRTEQGDSAMYLCASRGSSGEKLFFGSGTQLSVL.

The rearrangement links TRBV7-9 to TRBJ2-7, with D perhaps TRBD1 (6 bases). This CDR3 comprises 13 residues. The ends were cut back, 2 bases at V and 4 bases at J, with 9 bases in the middle. CDR1 is SEHNR, CDR2 FQNEAQ, per germline (reference sequence). The CDR3 here is CASSLYGQYEQYF. The CDR3 bases are TGTGCCAGCAGCTTATACGGACAGTACGAGCAGTACTTC.

The chain recombines TRBV18 with TRBJ2-2; TRBD1 agrees at 7 bases. CDR1 KGHSH and CDR2 LQKENI come from the germline V gene. After removal of 4 bases from V and 4 bases from J, the junction contained 6 bases not matched to a gene. There are 15 residues in the CDR3. This chain's CDR3 is CASSLDRAGTGELFF. In DNA form, the CDR3 reads TGTGCCAGCTCACTCGACAGGGCTGGCACCGGGGAGCTGTTTTTT.

The V and J genes are TRBV10-3 and TRBJ1-1; maybe TRBD1 (6 bases). Trimming took 2 bases from V and 1 from J, leaving 11 bases between them. There are 15 residues in the CDR3. Germline-derived CDR1 and CDR2 are ENHRY and SYGVKD. CDR3 protein: CAISEVGGANTEAFF. CDR3 DNA: TGTGCCATCAGTGAGGTAGGGGGGGCGAACACTGAAGCTTTCTTT.

The V gene is TRBV24-1, the J gene TRBJ2-3; TRBD2 matches at 9 bases. J lost 3 bases, V lost 7 bases, and 7 bases had no gene match. Germline V lookup: CDR1 KGHDR, CDR2 SFDVKD. The CDR3 runs 15 residues. This chain's CDR3 is CATSPGAGGTDTQYF. DNA for the CDR3: TGTGCCACCAGCCCTGGGGCGGGAGGGACAGATACGCAGTATTTT.

The V call is TRBV5-4, the J call TRBJ2-1; 12 bases are a match to TRBD2. The V gene end was trimmed by 0 bases and the J gene end by 5 bases; junction bases not matched to a gene: 0. The CDR3 sequence is 15 residues long. Germline values: CDR1 SGHNT, CDR2 YYREEE (reference sequence). CDR3 sequence reads: CASSLASGRDNEQFF. Here the CDR3 DNA reads TGTGCCAGCAGCTTGGCTAGCGGGAGGGACAATGAGCAGTTCTTC.

V is TRBV6-6 and J is TRBJ1-4, with 9 bases fitting TRBD1. The CDR3 length is 14 residues. Per the germline V gene, CDR1 is MNHNY and CDR2 is SVGAGI (reference sequence). J gave up 3 bases and V 4 bases, and 0 bases lay outside the gene matches. CDR3 nucleotide sequence: TGTGCCAGCAGTTGGACAGGGGCTAATGAAAAACTGTTTTTT. Its protein is CASSWTGANEKLFF.

The chain joins TRBV19 to TRBJ1-4; D remains unclear. Germline CDR1 is LNHDA and CDR2 is SQIVND (reference sequence). The CDR3 runs to 15 residues. The ends were cut back, 6 bases at V and 2 bases at J, with 13 bases in the middle. The CDR3 spells CASRPGAGTNEKLFF. The DNA for the CDR3 is TGTGCCAGTAGGCCCGGAGCGGGCACTAATGAAAAACTGTTTTTT.

The chain links TRBV12-3 or TRBV12-4 to TRBJ1-2, with a tentative D call TRBD1 (6 bases). The V gene lost 10 bases and the J gene lost 6 bases, with 15 bases spanning the gap. This CDR3 region has 12 residues. The CDR3: CATQRGANGYTF. Here the CDR3 DNA reads TGTGCCACACAGCGGGGGGCTAATGGCTACACCTTC.

The rearrangement uses TRBV19 and TRBJ2-1; D is unresolved. This CDR3 contains 11 residues. V was pared by 5 bases and J by 2 bases, with 1 base between. In germline, CDR1 is LNHDA, CDR2 SQIVND (reference sequence). The CDR3 loop reads CASSAYNEQFF. Written as DNA, the CDR3 is TGTGCCAGTAGTGCCTACAATGAGCAGTTCTTC.

This clone was seen only once. Within the sample, other DNA sequences also encode this same CDR3. In DNA form, the CDR3 reads TGTGCCAGCAGTTTAAGCGCGGGAGGACACACAGATACGCAGTATTTT. Its protein is CASSLSAGGHTDTQYF. This chain links TRBV27 with TRBJ2-3, with 8 bases identical to TRBD2. The CDR3 covers 16 residues. Per germline, CDR1 MNHEY and CDR2 SMNVEV (reference sequence). Trimming took 2 bases from V and 2 from J; bases not matched to a gene: 6.

V is TRBV27 and J is TRBJ2-5; perhaps TRBD2 as D (6 bases). Germline CDR1 is MNHEY and CDR2 is SMNVEV (reference sequence). Trimming cost V 6 bases and J 2 bases, with 13 bases left between them. The length of the CDR3 is 14 residues. CDR3 loop: CASRRSGLQETQYF. The CDR3 DNA reads TGTGCCAGCAGGAGAAGCGGACTACAAGAGACCCAGTACTTC.

The V gene is TRBV5-6, the J gene TRBJ2-3; tentative D call: TRBD1 (6 bases). Germline loops: CDR1 SGHDT, CDR2 YYEEEE. The CDR3 covers 15 residues. Trimming removed 4 bases from V and 3 bases from J, with 15 bases in between. The CDR3 loop is CASSHPRDNTDTQYF. The CDR3 coding sequence is TGTGCCAGCAGCCACCCTAGGGACAATACAGATACGCAGTATTTT.

This sequence joins TRBV6-5 and TRBJ2-5, with 7 positions matching TRBD2. The CDR3 runs to 15 residues. V lost 6 bases to trimming and J lost 0 bases; unmatched junction nucleotides: 7. Germline V gene data show CDR1 as MNHEY and CDR2 as SVGAGI. Here the CDR3 reads CASSRPGGYQETQYF. In nucleotides, the CDR3 is TGTGCCAGCAGCCGACCCGGGGGGTACCAAGAGACCCAGTACTTC.

The V call is TRBV7-2, the J call TRBJ1-4; tentatively, D is TRBD1 (5 bases). The length of the CDR3 is 14 residues. The germline CDR1 and CDR2 sequences are SGHTA and FQGNSA. V was pared by 5 bases and J by 7 bases, with 14 bases between. The CDR3 sequence is CASSLRDGIEKLFF. In nucleotides, the CDR3 is TGTGCCAGCAGCCTCCGGGACGGAATTGAAAAACTGTTTTTT.

The chain links TRBV4-3 to TRBJ2-5; either TRBD1 or TRBD2 may fit D (5 bases each). The CDR3 contains 15 residues. Germline-derived CDR1 and CDR2 are LGHNA and YSLEER. Trimming left V 0 bases short and J 7 bases short, with 15 bases between. The CDR3 spells CASSQETGTRRTQYF. As DNA, the CDR3 is TGCGCCAGCAGCCAAGAGACCGGGACCCGCAGGACCCAGTACTTC.